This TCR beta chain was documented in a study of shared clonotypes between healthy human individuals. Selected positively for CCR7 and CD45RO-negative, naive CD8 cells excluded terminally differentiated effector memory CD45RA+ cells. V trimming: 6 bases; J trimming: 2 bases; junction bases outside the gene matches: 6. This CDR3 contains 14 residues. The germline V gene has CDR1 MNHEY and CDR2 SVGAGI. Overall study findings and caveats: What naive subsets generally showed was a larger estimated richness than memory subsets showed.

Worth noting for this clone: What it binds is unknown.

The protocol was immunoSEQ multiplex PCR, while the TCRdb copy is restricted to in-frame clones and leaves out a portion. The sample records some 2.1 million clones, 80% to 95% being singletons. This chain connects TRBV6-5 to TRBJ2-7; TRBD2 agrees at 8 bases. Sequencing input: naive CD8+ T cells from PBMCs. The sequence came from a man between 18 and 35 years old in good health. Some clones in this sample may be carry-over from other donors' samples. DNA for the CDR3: TGTGCCAGCAGATTCGGGACTAGAGCCTACGAGCAGTACTTC. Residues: CASRFGTRAYEQYF.